The 13 T cell receptor beta chains presented below share a single source sample, sequenced in a study of T cell responses to AZD1222 COVID-19 vaccine. The table came from immunoSEQ multiplex PCR; TCRdb's copy has only in-frame clones and leaves some out. The sample holds 150,000 to 200,000 clones, over 80% seen once. The sample here was peripheral blood, taken on day 0 of AZD1222 vaccination. The receptors derive from an adult in good health.

The chain recombines TRBV7-9 with TRBJ1-1; D not resolved. V was cut by 5 bases and J by 6 bases, with 16 bases left in between. Germline CDR1 SEHNR, CDR2 FQNEAQ (reference sequence). This CDR3 has 14 residues. The CDR3 bases are TGTGCCAGCAGCCCCTTTCTCCTAACCTCTGAAGCTTTCTTT. Its translation: CASSPFLLTSEAFF.

This chain links TRBV3-1 (or the pseudogene TRBV3-2) with TRBJ1-2; D gene uncertain. CDR3 size: 13 residues. Germline-derived CDR1 and CDR2 are LGHDT and YNNKEL (reference sequence). The V end was cut by 0 bases, the J end by 6 bases, with 8 bases between. The CDR3 nucleotides read TGTGCCAGCAGCCAAGAGGGAAACCATGGCTACACCTTC. Protein: CASSQEGNHGYTF.

The rearrangement joins TRBV4-2 to TRBJ1-1, with 7 bases identical to TRBD1. Per germline, CDR1 LGHNA and CDR2 YNFKEQ. The CDR3 has 16 amino acids. Losses at the gene ends were 1 base for V and 1 base for J; bases not matched to a gene: 6. The CDR3 region has the DNA TGTGCCAGCAGCCAAGTTTCCGGGACAGAGAACACTGAAGCTTTCTTT. This codes for CASSQVSGTENTEAFF.

This chain connects TRBV28 to TRBJ2-7, with 7 bases identical to TRBD2. The ends lost 3 bases at V and 6 bases at J; junction bases unmatched: 17. Germline V gene data show CDR1 as MDHEN and CDR2 as SYDVKM. This CDR3 contains 17 residues. CDR3 sequence (DNA): TGTGCCAGCAGTTTGGGCTTTCAGGGAGGGAGAAGAGGCGAGCAGTACTTC. This codes for CASSLGFQGGRRGEQYF.

The chain is built from TRBV7-6 and TRBJ2-5; D unresolved. This CDR3 is built from 12 residues. V gave up 5 bases and J gave up 2 bases, with 6 bases separating them. The V gene's germline CDR1 is SGHVS and CDR2 FNYEAQ. CDR3 in DNA: TGTGCCAGCAGCGGGTTACAAGAGACCCAGTACTTC. Translation: CASSGLQETQYF.

The chain is built from TRBV6-5 and TRBJ1-1; perhaps TRBD1 as D (6 bases). Trimming removed 7 bases at V and 0 bases at J, with 12 bases between. The CDR3 spans 14 residues. Germline V gene sequence: CDR1 MNHEY, CDR2 SVGAGI. The CDR3 reads CASIPGHLNTEAFF. In nucleotides, the CDR3 is TGTGCCAGCATACCGGGACATCTGAACACTGAAGCTTTCTTT.

V gene TRBV10-2 combines with J gene TRBJ1-5; D possibly corresponds to TRBD1 (5 bases). The CDR3 covers 13 residues. Germline CDR1 WSHSY, CDR2 SAAADI. The ends were cut back, 2 bases at V and 7 bases at J, with 9 bases in the middle. The CDR3 loop is CASSEQGGQPQHF. CDR3 DNA sequence: TGCGCCAGCAGTGAGCAGGGCGGGCAGCCCCAGCATTTT.

V gene TRBV24-1 combines with J gene TRBJ2-2; the D gene is possibly TRBD1 (7 bases). Germline V gene sequence: CDR1 KGHDR, CDR2 SFDVKD. The V gene lost 9 bases and the J gene lost 1 base, with 14 bases spanning the gap. This CDR3 spans 15 amino acids. The CDR3 sequence: CATGEDRRNTGELFF. Written as DNA, the CDR3 is TGTGCCACCGGGGAGGACAGGAGGAACACCGGGGAGCTGTTTTTT.

J is TRBJ2-5 and V is TRBV5-1, with 9 bases lining up with TRBD1. V shed 0 bases and J 5 bases; nucleotides not matched to a gene: 5. Germline CDR1 SGHRS, CDR2 YFSETQ. The CDR3 consists of 15 residues. The CDR3 region is CASSLARDRAETQYF. The CDR3 region has the DNA TGCGCCAGCAGCTTGGCTAGGGACAGGGCGGAGACCCAGTACTTC.

This clone was seen only once. The J gene is TRBJ1-1, the V gene TRBV6-5; D uncertain. The CDR3 covers 12 residues. The germline V gene encodes CDR1 MNHEY and CDR2 SVGAGI. V lost 10 bases, J lost 2 bases, and 11 bases lay in between. CDR3 in amino acids: CATRTVNTEAFF. The DNA for the CDR3 is TGTGCCACCCGGACGGTAAACACTGAAGCTTTCTTT.

The V gene is TRBV27, the J gene TRBJ1-5; TRBD1 matches at 10 bases. Germline trimming cut 6 bases from V and 6 bases from J; bases unmatched to any gene: 5. Germline values: CDR1 MNHEY, CDR2 SMNVEV (reference sequence). The CDR3 is 14 amino acids. The DNA for the CDR3 is TGTGCCAGCAGCCCGGGACAGGGGCGTCAGCCCCAGCATTTT. Translating gives CASSPGQGRQPQHF.

This chain joins TRBV7-2 and TRBJ1-4; 7 bases are a match to TRBD1. The junction had 8 bases not matched to a gene; V was cut back by 5 bases and J by 5 bases. Looked up from germline, CDR1 is SGHTA and CDR2 is FQGNSA. The CDR3 length is 15 residues. The CDR3 loop reads CASSGQGTVNEKLFF. CDR3 nucleotides: TGTGCCAGCAGCGGGCAGGGGACAGTGAATGAAAAACTGTTTTTT.

V is TRBV28 and J is TRBJ2-7; tentative D call: TRBD1 (6 bases). CDR1 and CDR2 from the germline V gene are MDHEN and SYDVKM. With 6 bases removed from V and 0 bases from J, the gap between germline ends came to 9 bases. The CDR3 sequence is 13 residues long. CDR3 loop: CASSLDSSYEQYV. In nucleotides, the CDR3 is TGTGCCAGCAGCCTGGACAGCTCCTACGAGCAGTACGTC.